These 22 T cell receptor beta chains share one sample of origin, sequenced in a study of CXCR3-negative and CXCR3-positive naive CD8 T cells. No cognate antigen is known for these TCRs. Study findings and constraints: Hydrophobicity was higher for TRB CDR3s found in CXCR3-positive naive cells than in CXCR3-negative naive cells.

5' RACE that incorporated UMI labels was used to prepare the TRB cDNA libraries. TCRdb reprocessed the 5' RACE reads; each CDR3 protein has one entry and no DNA is given. The sample table includes nearly 110,000 distinct CDR3 sequences. The sequencing input was naive CXCR3+ CD8+ T cells from blood. Subset: CD45RO-CCR7+CD27+CD95- naive CD8+ T cells expressing CXCR3 (TNR3+). The receptors derive from a human donor in good health. Some clones in this sample may be carry-over from other donors' samples.

The gene calls are TRBV5-5 and TRBJ2-7; TCRdb picks TRBD1, but there is no DNA to check that call. The CDR3 totals 15 residues. Germline CDR1 reads SGHKS; CDR2 reads YYEKEE (reference sequence). The CDR3 sequence is CASSSAGTVHYEQYF.

The chain uses TRBV15 and TRBJ2-5; TCRdb calls TRBD2, which cannot be checked without DNA. Looked up from germline, CDR1 is LNHNV and CDR2 is YYDKDF (reference sequence). This CDR3 has 13 residues. CDR3: CATSSSGKETQYF.

This chain connects TRBV29-1 to TRBJ1-1. The CDR3 totals 11 residues. CDR1 SQVTM and CDR2 ANQGSEA come from the germline V gene. CDR3 sequence: CSVEASLEAFF.

The chain has TRBV4-3 and TRBJ1-1. Germline CDR1 reads LGHNA; CDR2 reads YSLEER. This CDR3 spans 15 amino acids. CDR3 region: CASSQDVDLNTEAFF.

The V call is TRBV7-2, the J call TRBJ2-3. Germline CDR1 and CDR2: SGHTA and FQGNSA. The CDR3 contains 13 residues. CDR3: CASSVDRTDTQYF.

V is TRBV2 and J is TRBJ2-3. CDR3 length: 12 residues. Germline V gives CDR1 SNHLY, CDR2 FYNNEI. The CDR3 sequence is CASMGITDTQYF.

V gene TRBV29-1 combines with J gene TRBJ2-1; TCRdb's D gene call, TRBD1, goes unchecked for lack of DNA. The CDR3 covers 15 residues. Germline V lookup: CDR1 SQVTM, CDR2 ANQGSEA. CDR3 sequence reads: CSVRGHRTSNNEQFF.

The chain combines TRBV20-1 with TRBJ2-5; TCRdb's assignment of TRBD2 cannot be checked, as there is no DNA. Germline CDR1 DFQATT, CDR2 SNEGSKA (reference sequence). The CDR3 contains 17 residues. CDR3 residues: CSARELAGGPSGETQYF.

CDR3 loop: CSVVVHGTEQFF. V is TRBV29-1 and J is TRBJ2-1; without DNA, the TCRdb call of TRBD1 cannot be checked. CDR3 length: 12 residues. Germline assignment: CDR1 SQVTM and CDR2 ANQGSEA.

The rearrangement links TRBV7-2 to TRBJ2-7; TCRdb picks TRBD1, but there is no DNA to check that call. This CDR3 spans 13 amino acids. Germline CDR1 is SGHTA and CDR2 is FQGNSA. The CDR3 sequence is CASAGDSSYEQYF.

This rearrangement joins TRBV7-2 to TRBJ2-7; the TCRdb call, TRBD2, lacks DNA for checking. The CDR3 is 14 residues long. In germline, CDR1 is SGHTA, CDR2 FQGNSA. The CDR3 protein is CASSPWRGDYEQYF.

The genes are TRBV5-6 and TRBJ2-7; the TRBD2 assignment by TCRdb is unverifiable without DNA. The germline V gene has CDR1 SGHDT and CDR2 YYEEEE. The CDR3 consists of 13 residues. This CDR3 is CASSLARGGEQYF.

The chain uses TRBV19 and TRBJ1-1; TCRdb's D call, TRBD1, is unchecked because there is no DNA. CDR1 LNHDA and CDR2 SQIVND come from the germline V gene (reference sequence). This CDR3 has 13 residues. The CDR3 loop is CASNHRVNTEAFF.

The V and J genes are TRBV4-3 and TRBJ2-7; TCRdb names TRBD1, which stays unverified in the absence of DNA. Germline CDR1 reads LGHNA; CDR2 reads YSLEER. The CDR3 length is 16 residues. CDR3 sequence reads: CASSQDWPGGTYEQYF.

The chain recombines TRBV10-2 with TRBJ2-1; TCRdb lists TRBD2, though no DNA is available to test this call. The germline gives CDR1 WSHSY, CDR2 SAAADI. This CDR3 contains 16 residues. This chain's CDR3 is CASRTFQGLASNEQFF.

CDR3 protein: CASSPIGPNEQFF. The chain is built from TRBV7-3 and TRBJ2-1; the TCRdb call, TRBD2, lacks DNA for checking. This CDR3 is built from 13 residues. Germline V gives CDR1 SGHTA, CDR2 FQGTGA.

CDR3 residues: CSGDPGNTEAFF. The chain links TRBV29-1 to TRBJ1-1. The CDR3 length is 12 residues. CDR1 SQVTM and CDR2 ANQGSEA come from the germline V gene.

The CDR3 loop is CASSLGQPLVNEQFF. The chain carries TRBV7-9 and TRBJ2-1; TCRdb gives TRBD1 as the D gene, but with no DNA this cannot be confirmed. The CDR3 is 15 residues long. Germline assignment: CDR1 SEHNR and CDR2 FQNEAQ (reference sequence).

This chain connects TRBV6-2 or TRBV6-3 to TRBJ2-7; there is no DNA to check the TCRdb D call of TRBD2. The CDR3 is made up of 13 amino acids. CDR1 is MNHEY and CDR2 is SVGEGT in the germline V gene. The CDR3 here is CASTLLAPGEQYF.

The gene calls are TRBV2 and TRBJ2-7; TCRdb designates TRBD1, a call that cannot be tested without DNA. CDR1 is SNHLY and CDR2 is FYNNEI in the germline V gene. This CDR3 contains 13 residues. CDR3 amino acids: CASTGSGSYEQYF.

V is TRBV12-3 or TRBV12-4 and J is TRBJ1-2; TCRdb returns TRBD1, unconfirmable since there is no DNA. The length of the CDR3 is 17 residues. CDR3 residues: CASSLSGTGTSHSGYTF.

The CDR3: CASSFFKGYEQYF. This sequence joins TRBV11-2 and TRBJ2-7. CDR1 and CDR2 (germline): SGHAT, FQNNGV. The CDR3 is 13 residues long.